Below are 3 T cell receptor beta chains sequenced from a single sample in a study of blood T cell repertoires in COVID-19. Method: immunoSEQ multiplex PCR; TCRdb's copy keeps in-frame clones and lacks some. The table has tens of thousands of clones, roughly 83% seen once. The sequenced material came from peripheral blood. The receptors were sampled from a man in his 70s with acute or convalescent COVID-19.

This clone came up once. This chain connects TRBV3-1 (or the pseudogene TRBV3-2) to TRBJ2-3, with 8 bases identical to TRBD1. The CDR3 length is 15 residues. Germline lookup yields CDR1 LGHDT and CDR2 YNNKEL (reference sequence). After removal of 3 bases from V and 5 bases from J, the junction contained 7 bases not matched to a gene. CDR3 nucleotides: TGTGCCAGCAGCCAGTCGGGACAGGAGGAAGATACGCAGTATTTT. It yields the protein CASSQSGQEEDTQYF.

The genes are TRBV2 and TRBJ1-4, with 8 nucleotides matching TRBD1. Looked up from germline, CDR1 is SNHLY and CDR2 is FYNNEI. V lost 6 bases to trimming and J lost 5 bases; unmatched junction nucleotides: 2. This CDR3 has 13 residues. The CDR3 DNA reads TGTGCCAGCAGGCGGGACAGGAATGAAAAACTGTTTTTT. Its translation: CASRRDRNEKLFF.

The chain uses TRBV7-3 and TRBJ2-2; 7 bases agree with TRBD2. This CDR3 spans 14 amino acids. Germline-derived CDR1 and CDR2 are SGHTA and FQGTGA. V was pared by 5 bases and J by 5 bases, with 5 bases of the junction left unmatched. CDR3 bases: TGTGCCAGCAGCCCCGGACTAGTTACCGGGGAGCTGTTTTTT. Translation: CASSPGLVTGELFF.